Below are 26 T cell receptor beta chains sequenced from a single sample in a study of shared clonotypes between healthy human individuals. Sequencing was performed with immunoSEQ multiplex PCR; in TCRdb, only in-frame clones are kept and a portion is missing. The data hold over a million clones, with approximately 80% observed a single time. The source material was memory CD4+ T cells from PBMCs. The subset was: CD45RA-negative fraction. The receptors originated from a young man in good health. Some clones in this sample may be carry-over from other donors' samples.

The chain employs TRBV18 and TRBJ1-1; no clear D gene. Trimming cost V 6 bases and J 0 bases, with 8 bases left between them. The CDR3 covers 13 residues. Germline CDR1 KGHSH, CDR2 LQKENI. In DNA form, the CDR3 reads TGTGCCAGCTCCCCAAACGTGAACACTGAAGCTTTCTTT. Residues: CASSPNVNTEAFF.

This clone was seen more than once but under ten times. The chain carries TRBV10-1 and TRBJ2-7; D remains ambiguous. This CDR3 spans 15 amino acids. The V end was cut by 5 bases, the J end by 4 bases, with 18 bases between. The germline CDR1 and CDR2 sequences are WNHNN and SYGVQD (reference sequence). This chain's CDR3 is CASSSDGAGGYEQYF. The DNA for the CDR3 is TGCGCCAGCAGTTCGGACGGAGCCGGCGGATACGAGCAGTACTTC.

The chain employs TRBV28 and TRBJ1-1; D remains unclear. Between the trimmed V and J ends, which lost 0 bases and 3 bases, there was a span of 11 bases. This CDR3 is built from 15 residues. Per germline, CDR1 MDHEN and CDR2 SYDVKM. This CDR3 is CASSLWGRPYTEAFF. In DNA, the CDR3 is TGTGCCAGCAGTTTATGGGGCAGGCCTTACACTGAAGCTTTCTTT. Combining the CDR3 with reference TRBV28 and TRBJ1-1 gives the whole variable domain DVKVTQSSRYLVKRTGEKVFLECVQDMDHENMFWYRQDPGLGLRLIYFSYDVKMKEKGDIPEGYSVSREKKERFSLILESASTNQTSMYLCASSLWGRPYTEAFFGQGTRLTVV.

The chain is built from TRBV5-1 and TRBJ2-1; perhaps TRBD2 as D (6 bases). This CDR3 is 14 amino acids long. V was clipped by 0 bases and J by 4 bases, with 8 bases between them. Per germline, CDR1 SGHRS and CDR2 YFSETQ. The CDR3 nucleotides read TGCGCCAGCAGCTTGGGGGACTGGTACAATGAGCAGTTCTTC. It translates to CASSLGDWYNEQFF.

The chain joins TRBV18 to TRBJ2-1, with TRBD2 identical over 8 bases. CDR3 length: 13 amino acids. Germline V gives CDR1 KGHSH, CDR2 LQKENI. J gave up 8 bases and V 5 bases, and 5 bases lay outside the gene matches. The CDR3 coding sequence is TGTGCCAGCTCAGAGGACGGGGGGGATGAGCAGTTCTTC. Protein sequence: CASSEDGGDEQFF.

This clone was detected a few times. The V gene is TRBV18, the J gene TRBJ2-7; TRBD2 might be the D (5 bases). This CDR3 is built from 13 residues. V lost 5 bases and J lost 5, with 13 bases in between. CDR1 is KGHSH and CDR2 is LQKENI in the germline V gene. The CDR3 loop is CASSSGFGDEQYF. For the CDR3, the DNA is TGTGCCAGCTCATCAGGTTTCGGGGACGAGCAGTACTTC.

The chain is built from TRBV5-1 and TRBJ1-3; D is undetermined. The DNA end favors TRBJ2-2, so the J call may be wrong. This CDR3 has 15 amino acids. Per germline, CDR1 SGHRS and CDR2 YFSETQ. CDR3 nucleotides: TGCGCCAGCATATCCAGCCCACCAAACACCGGGGAGCTGTTTTTT. Encoded protein: CASISSPPNTGELFF.

The chain recombines TRBV11-3 with TRBJ2-7; TRBD2 matches at 7 bases. V was clipped by 8 bases and J by 4 bases; unmatched bases: 20. Germline V gene lookup returns CDR1 SGHNT and CDR2 YENEEA. The CDR3 covers 17 residues. In DNA, the CDR3 is TGTGCCAGCCGCACACAACACGGGAGGACGGGGCCTTACGAGCAGTACTTC. Amino acid sequence: CASRTQHGRTGPYEQYF. The variable domain in full, with the rest retrieved from reference TRBV11-3 and TRBJ2-7, is EAGVVQSPRYKIIEKKQPVAFWCNPISGHNTLYWYLQNLGQGPELLIRYENEEAVDDSQLPKDRFSAERLKGVDSTLKIQPAELGDSAVYLCASRTQHGRTGPYEQYFGPGTRLTVT.

This clone was seen many times. The chain joins TRBV5-4 to TRBJ1-4, with TRBD1 matching over 7 bases. Unmatched junction bases numbered 7, after V lost 4 bases and J lost 4 bases. The CDR3 runs to 15 residues. Per the germline V gene, CDR1 is SGHNT and CDR2 is YYREEE (reference sequence). CDR3 region: CASSDRGQYNEKLFF. CDR3 DNA: TGTGCCAGCAGCGACCGGGGACAGTATAATGAAAAACTGTTTTTT.

This sequence joins TRBV6-1 and TRBJ2-1; 11 bases match TRBD1. The V and J ends lost 10 bases and 8 bases, in that order; junction bases with no gene match: 10. The germline CDR1 and CDR2 sequences are MNHNS and SASEGT. The CDR3 is 14 amino acids. The DNA for the CDR3 is TGTGCCACCCTCCGGGACAGGGGGATATATGAGCAGTTCTTC. Encoded protein: CATLRDRGIYEQFF.

The chain recombines TRBV5-1 with TRBJ1-1; 10 bases fit TRBD1. CDR1 is SGHRS and CDR2 is YFSETQ in the germline V gene. After removal of 3 bases from V and 7 bases from J, the junction contained 6 bases not matched to a gene. The CDR3 is 14 residues long. CDR3 residues: CASSSSGTGVEAFF. The DNA of the CDR3 is TGCGCCAGCAGCTCCTCCGGGACAGGGGTTGAAGCTTTCTTT. Supplemented by reference TRBV5-1 and TRBJ1-1, the full variable domain reads KAGVTQTPRYLIKTRGQQVTLSCSPISGHRSVSWYQQTPGQGLQFLFEYFSETQRNKGNFPGRFSGRQFSNSRSEMNVSTLELGDSALYLCASSSSGTGVEAFFGQGTRLTVV.

This clone has a single count. This chain uses TRBV28 with TRBJ2-1; 10 bases are shared with TRBD2. Trimming cost V 6 bases and J 9 bases; bases outside gene matches: 14. The CDR3 has 16 amino acids. Per germline, CDR1 MDHEN and CDR2 SYDVKM. In DNA, the CDR3 is TGTGCCAGCAGGTTTAGCGGGGGGCTACTAGCAAGTGAGCAGTTCTTC. Its protein is CASRFSGGLLASEQFF.

This clone was counted once. The rearrangement links TRBV7-9 to TRBJ2-1; D may be TRBD2 (6 bases). This CDR3 spans 15 amino acids. Germline CDR1 is SEHNR and CDR2 is FQNEAQ (reference sequence). V lost 6 bases and J 15 bases, leaving 27 bases between the germline ends. CDR3 coding DNA: TGTGCCAGCAGTCGCGCCGGGAGCCAGGGTTTATTGCGGTTCTTC. Translating it yields CASSRAGSQGLLRFF.

V and J are TRBV12-5 and TRBJ2-1; 9 nucleotides match TRBD1. Germline V gene lookup returns CDR1 LGHNT and CDR2 FRNRAP. V lost 2 bases to trimming and J lost 3 bases; unmatched junction nucleotides: 14. The CDR3 consists of 19 residues. The CDR3 loop is CASGLKTETGGPVYNEQFF. In DNA, the CDR3 is TGTGCTAGTGGTTTGAAAACCGAGACAGGGGGACCTGTCTACAATGAGCAGTTCTTC.

The table lists this clone with a count of one. This chain connects TRBV27 to TRBJ2-1, with D possibly TRBD2 on 5 matching bases. This CDR3 is 15 amino acids long. The V end lost 8 bases, the J end lost 2 bases, and 16 bases lay between the germline ends. Germline V gene sequence: CDR1 MNHEY, CDR2 SMNVEV (reference sequence). CDR3 sequence: CASSAYSGTYNEQFF. For the CDR3, the DNA is TGTGCCAGCTCGGCCTACAGCGGCACCTACAATGAGCAGTTCTTC.

The chain carries TRBV6-6 and TRBJ2-3, with TRBD2 matching 7 bases. The germline gives CDR1 MNHNY, CDR2 SVGAGI (reference sequence). V shed 9 bases and J 3 bases; nucleotides not matched to a gene: 9. The CDR3 length is 14 residues. This CDR3 reads CASSAGRTTDTQYF. As DNA, the CDR3 is TGTGCCAGTTCCGCCGGGAGGACAACAGATACGCAGTATTTT.

This clone was recorded once. This chain connects TRBV6-5 to TRBJ2-2, with D possibly matching TRBD1 (6 bases). This CDR3 contains 16 residues. V was pared by 0 bases and J by 4 bases, with 12 bases between. CDR1 is MNHEY and CDR2 is SVGAGI in the germline V gene. The CDR3 loop reads CASSYSIQGVTGELFF. The CDR3 DNA reads as TGTGCCAGCAGTTACTCGATACAGGGAGTCACCGGGGAGCTGTTTTTT.

There are a few counts of this clone. This chain uses TRBV11-2 with TRBJ2-7; D might be TRBD1 (5 bases). Germline V lookup: CDR1 SGHAT, CDR2 FQNNGV. There are 12 residues in the CDR3. V lost 2 bases and J 5 bases, leaving 7 bases between the germline ends. CDR3 sequence: CASSLIGDEQYF. The DNA for the CDR3 is TGTGCCAGCAGCTTAATAGGGGACGAGCAGTACTTC.

This clone was detected only a few times. Additional DNA sequences in this sample encode the identical CDR3. The chain has TRBV5-1 and TRBJ2-7; D perhaps matches TRBD2 (6 bases). The ends were cut back, 4 bases at V and 2 bases at J, with 13 bases in the middle. The CDR3 is 14 amino acids. Germline assignment: CDR1 SGHRS and CDR2 YFSETQ. CDR3: CASSPGTGTYEQYF. The DNA of the CDR3 is TGCGCCAGCAGCCCCGGGACTGGAACCTACGAGCAGTACTTC. The whole variable domain, remainder taken from reference TRBV5-1 and TRBJ2-7, is KAGVTQTPRYLIKTRGQQVTLSCSPISGHRSVSWYQQTPGQGLQFLFEYFSETQRNKGNFPGRFSGRQFSNSRSEMNVSTLELGDSALYLCASSPGTGTYEQYFGPGTRLTVT.

This chain connects TRBV4-1 to TRBJ2-7; D not resolved. Deletions cut 0 bases from V and 3 bases from J, with 18 bases between. The V gene's germline CDR1 is MGHRA and CDR2 YSYEKL. CDR3 length: 17 amino acids. The CDR3 reads CASSQESRPSLLYEQYF. As DNA, the CDR3 is TGCGCCAGCAGCCAAGAGAGTAGGCCGTCCCTCCTCTACGAGCAGTACTTC.

This rearrangement joins TRBV14 to TRBJ2-1; tentative D call: TRBD1 (5 bases). CDR3 length: 13 residues. Trimming pared 1 base from V and 12 bases from J, leaving 13 bases between. Germline CDR1 SGHDN, CDR2 FVKESK. CDR3 sequence: CASSQGWNQGQFF. The CDR3 DNA is TGTGCCAGCAGCCAAGGCTGGAATCAGGGGCAGTTCTTC.

The J gene is TRBJ1-1, the V gene TRBV18; the match to TRBD1 covers 10 bases. This CDR3 comprises 17 residues. Germline V gives CDR1 KGHSH, CDR2 LQKENI. J gave up 7 bases and V 0 bases, and 11 bases lay outside the gene matches. CDR3 sequence (DNA): TGTGCCAGCTCACCACCCCGGGACAGGGGACTGATTGGTGAAGCTTTCTTT. Translation gives CASSPPRDRGLIGEAFF.

The gene calls are TRBV28 and TRBJ1-5; TRBD1 agrees at 9 bases. The germline V gene encodes CDR1 MDHEN and CDR2 SYDVKM. Unmatched junction bases numbered 4, after V lost 6 bases and J lost 1 base. This CDR3 has 15 residues. Written as DNA, the CDR3 is TGTGCCAGCAGCACTGGACAGGGGAGCAATCAGCCCCAGCATTTT. Its protein is CASSTGQGSNQPQHF. Together with reference TRBV28 and TRBJ1-5, the CDR3 gives the full variable domain: DVKVTQSSRYLVKRTGEKVFLECVQDMDHENMFWYRQDPGLGLRLIYFSYDVKMKEKGDIPEGYSVSREKKERFSLILESASTNQTSMYLCASSTGQGSNQPQHFGDGTRLSIL.

This clone was recorded a few times. The chain employs TRBV5-4 and TRBJ2-2, with a possible D match to TRBD1 (8 bases). This CDR3 has 16 amino acids. V lost 2 bases, J lost 6 bases, and 17 bases lay in between. The germline CDR1 and CDR2 sequences are SGHNT and YYREEE (reference sequence). CDR3 loop: CASSFDRGGLAGELFF. CDR3 sequence (DNA): TGTGCCAGCAGCTTCGACAGGGGAGGGCTCGCCGGGGAGCTGTTTTTT.

CDR3 protein: CASSPRDFTPMVGYTF. As DNA, the CDR3 is TGTGCCAGCTCACCTCGGGACTTTACTCCTATGGTAGGCTACACCTTC. This chain joins TRBV18 and TRBJ1-2, with TRBD1 as a possible D gene (5 bases). The CDR3 spans 16 residues. Trimming took 3 bases from V and 8 from J, leaving 22 bases between them. Germline CDR1 KGHSH, CDR2 LQKENI.

V and J are TRBV25-1 and TRBJ2-3; 8 bases fit TRBD1. Germline V gives CDR1 MGHDK, CDR2 SYGVNS. The J segment lost 5 bases and the V segment lost 1 base, leaving 8 bases of the junction unmatched. CDR3 length: 16 residues. The CDR3 region has the DNA TGTGCCAGCAGTGAATTATTAGGACAGGGAGGAGATACGCAGTATTTT. This encodes CASSELLGQGGDTQYF. The complete variable domain, with remaining parts taken from reference TRBV25-1 and TRBJ2-3, reads EADIYQTPRYLVIGTGKKITLECSQTMGHDKMYWYQQDPGMELHLIHYSYGVNSTEKGDLSSESTVSRIRTEHFPLTLESARPSHTSQYLCASSELLGQGGDTQYFGPGTRLTVL.